Listed here is a single TCR beta chain. The sample originates from a study of blood T cell repertoires in COVID-19. Study-level background: Spain, Italy and the United States supplied samples that represented acute and convalescent COVID-19. PBMCs, B-cell-depleted T cells, or T cells provided the cDNA or gDNA that made up the material.

As handled by the study authors: Cell counts per sample came from amplifying reference gene primers. Assay: immunoSEQ multiplex PCR; the TCRdb copy retains only in-frame clones and omits some. The V and J calls and clone size are taken from that table; D and trimming were inferred from the DNA. The profile covers about 120,000 clones, with approximately 87% appearing a single time and about 2.2% taken by the ten largest. Germline V CDR1 and CDR2: LNHNV, YYDKDF (reference sequence). Germline trimming cut 3 bases from V and 0 bases from J; bases unmatched to any gene: 6. This CDR3 comprises 17 residues.

The origin of this receptor is a man between 25 and 39 years old with acute or convalescent COVID-19. The sample comprised peripheral blood. The chain recombines TRBV15 with TRBJ2-1; 9 nucleotides agree with TRBD2. CDR3 DNA: TGTGCCACCAGCAGCATATTTAGCGGGAGCTCCTACAATGAGCAGTTCTTC. Translation: CATSSIFSGSSYNEQFF.